This TCR beta chain was profiled in a study of tumor-infiltrating lymphocytes in primary liver carcinoma. The CDR3 runs to 13 residues. Comments on this clonotype: Its antigen is currently unknown. The germline gene is not matched at one end of the junction; a read error may be the cause.

Overall study findings and caveats: Tumors significantly exceeded blood in top-250-clone fraction (p = 0.039).

TCR beta cDNA was reverse-transcribed from approximately 0.45 ug of total RNA. The reaction used a constant-region primer and ProtoScript II reverse transcriptase. Researchers made the TCR beta libraries by running three nested multiplex PCR rounds with slightly modified ARM-PCR. For approximately 9 cycles apiece, the opening two PCR rounds ran with TRBV1-TRBV30 forward primers and a C-beta reverse primer. MiXCR, applied by TCRdb to the multiplex PCR reads, yields one record per CDR3 protein. The sample carries tens of thousands of distinct CDR3 sequences, 70% to 85% recorded once. It was from about 19-30 mg of unsorted bulk tissue that RNA and DNA were co-extracted. Chronic HBV infection was present, with no prior treatment. Over 85% of the cells in every tumor sample were viable tumor cells.

The clonotype was recovered from a man aged 40-50 years with primary liver carcinoma and hepatitis B virus infection. Source material: liver tumor tissue from sampling region 4. Described subset: tumor region T4, right-lateral pole. V is TRBV12-3 or TRBV12-4 and J is TRBJ2-5; perhaps TRBD1 as D (7 bases). CDR3: CASGRCGTEIQYF. The CDR3 nucleotides read TGTGCCAGCGGCCGATGCGGGACAGAGATCCAGTACTTC.